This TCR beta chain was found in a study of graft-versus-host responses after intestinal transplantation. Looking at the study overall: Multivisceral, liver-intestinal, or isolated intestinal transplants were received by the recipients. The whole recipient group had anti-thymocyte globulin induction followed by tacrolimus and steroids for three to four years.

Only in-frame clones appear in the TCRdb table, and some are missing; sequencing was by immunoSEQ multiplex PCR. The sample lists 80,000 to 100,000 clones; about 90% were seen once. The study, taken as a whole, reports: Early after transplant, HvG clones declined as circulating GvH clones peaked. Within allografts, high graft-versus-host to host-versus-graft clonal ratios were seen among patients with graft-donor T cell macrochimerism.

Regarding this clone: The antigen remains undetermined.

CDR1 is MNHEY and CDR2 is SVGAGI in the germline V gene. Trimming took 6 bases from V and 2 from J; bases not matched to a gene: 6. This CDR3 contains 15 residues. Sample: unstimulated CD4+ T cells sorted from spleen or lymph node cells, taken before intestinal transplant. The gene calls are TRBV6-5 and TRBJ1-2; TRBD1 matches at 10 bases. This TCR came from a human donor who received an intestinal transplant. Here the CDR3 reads CASSRSDRGNYGYTF. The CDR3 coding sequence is TGTGCCAGCAGCCGTTCGGACAGGGGGAACTATGGCTACACCTTC.